The 10 T cell receptor beta chains below were found in one sample sequenced in a study of cytomegalovirus exposure and HLA in healthy donors. 13 Jbeta primers and 60 Vbeta primers were used for the PCR. The repertoire was sequenced with immunoSEQ multiplex PCR; TCRdb's copy has only in-frame clones and lacks some. The sample lists over 150,000 clones, around 80% occurring once. Sample: PBMCs. Receptors were obtained from a woman between 50 and 59 years old in good health and CMV-seropositive.

This chain connects TRBV9 to TRBJ2-4; the D is unclear. Germline loops: CDR1 SGDLS, CDR2 YYNGEE. The CDR3 has 16 residues. Trimming removed 3 bases from V and 0 bases from J, with 13 bases in between. The CDR3 loop reads CASSGVAGLAKNIQYF. CDR3 nucleotide sequence: TGTGCCAGCAGCGGGGTGGCAGGCCTAGCCAAAAACATTCAGTACTTC.

The chain uses TRBV7-3 and TRBJ2-1, with 12 bases identical to TRBD2. V lost 4 bases, J lost 3 bases, and 19 bases stayed unmatched. The CDR3 loop spans 21 amino acids. Germline values: CDR1 SGHTA, CDR2 FQGTGA. The CDR3 region is CASSSNGASGRASGVYNEQFF. CDR3 sequence (DNA): TGTGCCAGCAGCTCTAACGGGGCTAGCGGGAGGGCATCTGGGGTCTACAATGAGCAGTTCTTC.

The rearrangement links TRBV7-3 to TRBJ2-5; TRBD2 matches at 9 bases. The CDR3 runs 16 residues. Germline V lookup: CDR1 SGHTA, CDR2 FQGTGA. The J segment lost 2 bases and the V segment lost 5 bases, leaving 9 bases of the junction unmatched. This CDR3 is CASSPTAAGGQETQYF. The CDR3 bases are TGTGCCAGCAGCCCTACGGCAGCGGGGGGACAAGAGACCCAGTACTTC.

This clone was recorded a few times. The chain carries TRBV7-3 and TRBJ1-6, with 7 bases matching TRBD1. The CDR3 contains 15 residues. Germline CDR1 reads SGHTA; CDR2 reads FQGTGA. The trim removed 1 base at V and 9 bases at J, leaving 6 bases unmatched. CDR3 amino acids: CASSLIGTAGSPLHF. DNA for the CDR3: TGTGCCAGCAGCTTAATTGGGACAGCAGGTTCACCCCTCCACTTT.

This chain joins TRBV7-2 and TRBJ1-3, with D tentatively TRBD1 (5 bases). Germline V gene lookup returns CDR1 SGHTA and CDR2 FQGNSA. Trimming stripped 1 base from V and 3 bases from J, with 10 bases between. The CDR3 is 15 residues long. The CDR3, as DNA: TGTGCCAGCAGCTTAGGGGGGGAGGTTGGAAACACCATATATTTT. This sequence encodes CASSLGGEVGNTIYF. Complete variable domain (other parts from reference TRBV7-2 and TRBJ1-3): GAGVSQSPSNKVTEKGKDVELRCDPISGHTALYWYRQSLGQGLEFLIYFQGNSAPDKSGLPSDRFSAERTGGSVSTLTIQRTQQEDSAVYLCASSLGGEVGNTIYFGEGSWLTVV.

With respect to this clone: At one end the junction does not follow the germline gene, possibly because of a read error. V and J are TRBV13 and TRBJ1-2; TRBD1 might be the D (5 bases). This CDR3 is 12 amino acids long. CDR1 and CDR2 from the germline V gene are PRHDT and FYEKMQ (reference sequence). The CDR3 protein is CASSQGTGPSLF. The DNA for the CDR3 is TGTGCCAGCAGCCAAGGGACTGGCCCTTCCCTCTTC.

The chain joins TRBV2 to TRBJ2-5, with 7 bases that match TRBD2. Germline-derived CDR1 and CDR2 are SNHLY and FYNNEI. The J segment lost 5 bases and the V segment lost 2 bases, leaving 8 bases of the junction unmatched. The CDR3 loop spans 15 amino acids. This chain's CDR3 is CASSERGGPAETQYF. CDR3 DNA sequence: TGTGCCAGCAGTGAACGCGGGGGACCGGCCGAGACCCAGTACTTC.

V is TRBV6-6 and J is TRBJ2-2; D perhaps matches TRBD2 (5 bases). The germline V gene has CDR1 MNHNY and CDR2 SVGAGI (reference sequence). The germline V and J ends were trimmed by 0 bases and 2 bases, with 7 bases remaining between them. The CDR3 is 15 residues long. CDR3 in amino acids: CASSYSLANTGELFF. The CDR3 nucleotides are TGTGCCAGCAGTTACTCCCTAGCAAACACCGGGGAGCTGTTTTTT.

The chain recombines TRBV6-4 with TRBJ1-5, with D possibly being TRBD1 (5 bases). Trimming removed 0 bases from V and 2 bases from J, with 17 bases in between. Looked up from germline, CDR1 is MRHNA and CDR2 is SNTAGT. The CDR3 contains 18 residues. CDR3 DNA sequence: TGTGCCAGCAGTGACTCGCCAGGGAGGTCCAGTGGCAATCAGCCCCAGCATTTT. Protein: CASSDSPGRSSGNQPQHF.

The CDR3 spells CASSLRVVNEQFF. The CDR3 bases are TGTGCCAGCAGCTTACGGGTCGTCAATGAGCAGTTCTTC. The rearrangement joins TRBV5-4 to TRBJ2-1, with D unresolved. The CDR3 has 13 residues. The ends were cut back, 2 bases at V and 6 bases at J, with 9 bases in the middle. In germline, CDR1 is SGHNT, CDR2 YYREEE (reference sequence). The whole variable domain, remainder taken from reference TRBV5-4 and TRBJ2-1, is ETGVTQSPTHLIKTRGQQVTLRCSSQSGHNTVSWYQQALGQGPQFIFQYYREEENGRGNFPPRFSGLQFPNYSSELNVNALELDDSALYLCASSLRVVNEQFFGPGTRLTVL.